What follows describes a single TCR beta chain. The antigen is undetermined. The data were obtained in a study of identical twins. Findings and caveats of the study: Memory repertoires showed no such pattern, whereas abundant cord blood beta clonotypes carried fewer insertions.

Germline lookup yields CDR1 KGHSH and CDR2 LQKENI. The CDR3 totals 14 residues. With V trimmed by 5 bases and J by 9 bases, 10 bases remained unmatched. Template switching added a universal primer site, and cDNA bore unique molecular identifiers. TCRdb reprocessed the 5' RACE reads via MiXCR and lists one record per CDR3 protein. The table includes 400,000 to 500,000 distinct CDR3 sequences, 14% detected once. These same records also appear under a second study, on yellow fever vaccine responses in identical twins. From that paper: In identical twins, vaccine T cell responses appeared partly shared and partly individual.

This receptor was taken from a woman younger than 35 in good health. The chain has TRBV18 and TRBJ2-1; 7 bases fit TRBD1. The specimen sequenced was CD4+ T cells sorted from blood. CDR3 in DNA: TGTGCCAGCTCATCCGGGACAGAGAGGGGTGAGCAGTTCTTC. This codes for CASSSGTERGEQFF.